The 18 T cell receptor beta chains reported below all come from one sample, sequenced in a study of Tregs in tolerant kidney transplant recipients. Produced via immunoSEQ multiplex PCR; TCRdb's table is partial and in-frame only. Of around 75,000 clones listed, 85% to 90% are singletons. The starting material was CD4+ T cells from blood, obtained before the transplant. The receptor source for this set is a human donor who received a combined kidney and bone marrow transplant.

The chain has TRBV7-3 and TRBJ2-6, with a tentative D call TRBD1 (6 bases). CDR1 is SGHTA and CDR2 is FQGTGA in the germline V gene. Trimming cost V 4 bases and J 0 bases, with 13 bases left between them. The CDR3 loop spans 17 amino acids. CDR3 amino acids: CASSSGQLDSGANVLTF. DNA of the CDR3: TGTGCCAGCAGCTCAGGACAGCTAGACTCTGGGGCCAACGTCCTGACTTTC.

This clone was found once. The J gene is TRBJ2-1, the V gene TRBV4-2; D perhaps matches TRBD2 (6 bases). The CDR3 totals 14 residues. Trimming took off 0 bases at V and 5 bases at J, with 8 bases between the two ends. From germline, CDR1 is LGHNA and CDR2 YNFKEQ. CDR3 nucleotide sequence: TGTGCCAGCAGCCAAGAGGGGGGAGACAATGAGCAGTTCTTC. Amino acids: CASSQEGGDNEQFF.

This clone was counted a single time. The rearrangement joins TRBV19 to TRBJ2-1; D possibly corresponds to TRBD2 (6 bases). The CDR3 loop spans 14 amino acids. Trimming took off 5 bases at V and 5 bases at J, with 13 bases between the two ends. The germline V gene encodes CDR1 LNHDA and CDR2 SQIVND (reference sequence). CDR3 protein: CASSLATSNNEQFF. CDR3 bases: TGTGCCAGTAGTCTAGCGACTTCGAACAATGAGCAGTTCTTC.

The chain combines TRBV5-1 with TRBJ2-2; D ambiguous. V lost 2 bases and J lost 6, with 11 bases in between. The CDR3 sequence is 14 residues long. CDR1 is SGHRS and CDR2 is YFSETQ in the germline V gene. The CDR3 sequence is CASSLTFSSGELFF. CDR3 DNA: TGCGCCAGCAGCTTAACATTCTCCTCCGGGGAGCTGTTTTTT.

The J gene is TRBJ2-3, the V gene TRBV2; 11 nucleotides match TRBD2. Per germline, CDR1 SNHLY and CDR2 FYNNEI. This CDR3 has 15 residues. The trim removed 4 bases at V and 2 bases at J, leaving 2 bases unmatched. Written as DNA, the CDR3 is TGTGCCAGCAGTGGACTAGCGGGAAACACAGATACGCAGTATTTT. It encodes CASSGLAGNTDTQYF.

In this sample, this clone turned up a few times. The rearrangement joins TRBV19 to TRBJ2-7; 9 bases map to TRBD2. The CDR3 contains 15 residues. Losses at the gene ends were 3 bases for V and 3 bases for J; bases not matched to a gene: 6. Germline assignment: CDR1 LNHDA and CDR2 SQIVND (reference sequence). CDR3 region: CASSISGLAIYEQYF. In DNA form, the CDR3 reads TGTGCCAGTAGTATCTCAGGACTAGCGATCTACGAGCAGTACTTC.

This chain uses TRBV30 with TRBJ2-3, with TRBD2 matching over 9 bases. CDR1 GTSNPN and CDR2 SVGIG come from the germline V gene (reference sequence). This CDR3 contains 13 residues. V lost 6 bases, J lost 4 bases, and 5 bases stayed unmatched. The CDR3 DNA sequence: TGTGCCTGTATAGCGGGAGCGGCAGATACGCAGTATTTT. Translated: CACIAGAADTQYF.

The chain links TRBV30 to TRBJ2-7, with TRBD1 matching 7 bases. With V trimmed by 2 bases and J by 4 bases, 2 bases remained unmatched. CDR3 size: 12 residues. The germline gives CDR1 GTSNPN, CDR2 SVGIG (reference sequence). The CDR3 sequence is CAWSSTGYEQYF. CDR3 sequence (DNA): TGTGCCTGGAGTTCGACAGGGTACGAGCAGTACTTC. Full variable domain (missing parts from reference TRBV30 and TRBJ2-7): SQTIHQWPATLVQPVGSPLSLECTVEGTSNPNLYWYRQAAGRGLQLLFYSVGIGQISSEVPQNLSASRPQDRQFILSSKKLLLSDSGFYLCAWSSTGYEQYFGPGTRLTVT.

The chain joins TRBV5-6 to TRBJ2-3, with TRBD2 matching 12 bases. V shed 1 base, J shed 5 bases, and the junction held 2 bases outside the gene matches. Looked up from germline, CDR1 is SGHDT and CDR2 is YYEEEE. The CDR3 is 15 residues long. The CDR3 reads CASSLLAGGQDTQYF. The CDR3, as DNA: TGTGCCAGCAGCTTGCTAGCGGGAGGGCAAGATACGCAGTATTTT.

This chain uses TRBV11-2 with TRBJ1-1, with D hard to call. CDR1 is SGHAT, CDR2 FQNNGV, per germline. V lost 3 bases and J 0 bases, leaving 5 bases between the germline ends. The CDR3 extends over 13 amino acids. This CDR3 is CASSFTVNTEAFF. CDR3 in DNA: TGTGCCAGCAGCTTCACAGTGAACACTGAAGCTTTCTTT.

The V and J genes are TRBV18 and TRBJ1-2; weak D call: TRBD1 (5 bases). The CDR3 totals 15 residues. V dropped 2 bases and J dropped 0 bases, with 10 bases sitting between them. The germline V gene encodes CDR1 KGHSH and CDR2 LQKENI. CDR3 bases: TGTGCCAGCTCACCAACGACAGACACTAACTATGGCTACACCTTC. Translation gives CASSPTTDTNYGYTF.

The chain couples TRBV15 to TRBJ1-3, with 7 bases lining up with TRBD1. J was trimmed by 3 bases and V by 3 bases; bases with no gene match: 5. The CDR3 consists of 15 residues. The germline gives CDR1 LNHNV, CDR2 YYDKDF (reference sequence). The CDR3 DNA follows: TGTGCCACCAGCAGGCGGAGGGACAGTGGAAACACCATATATTTT. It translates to CATSRRRDSGNTIYF.

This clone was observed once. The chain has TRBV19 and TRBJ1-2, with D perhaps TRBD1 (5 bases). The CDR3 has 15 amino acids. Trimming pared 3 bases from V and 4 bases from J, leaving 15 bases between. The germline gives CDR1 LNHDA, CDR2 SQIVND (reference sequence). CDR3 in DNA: TGTGCCAGTAGTATGAACAGCGGCGGGGCCTATGGCTACACCTTC. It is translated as CASSMNSGGAYGYTF.

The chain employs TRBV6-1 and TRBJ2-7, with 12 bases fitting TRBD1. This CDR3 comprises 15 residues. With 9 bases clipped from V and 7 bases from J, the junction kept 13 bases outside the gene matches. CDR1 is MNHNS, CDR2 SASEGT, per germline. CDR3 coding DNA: TGTGCCAGTGTAGATCCGGGACAGGGGGCCGGGGAGCAGTACTTC. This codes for CASVDPGQGAGEQYF.

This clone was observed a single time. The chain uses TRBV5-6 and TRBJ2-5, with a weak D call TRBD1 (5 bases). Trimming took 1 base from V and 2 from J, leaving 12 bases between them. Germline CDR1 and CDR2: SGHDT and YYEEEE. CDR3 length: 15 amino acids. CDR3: CASSLWQGRQETQYF. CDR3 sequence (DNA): TGTGCCAGCAGCTTGTGGCAGGGTCGGCAAGAGACCCAGTACTTC.

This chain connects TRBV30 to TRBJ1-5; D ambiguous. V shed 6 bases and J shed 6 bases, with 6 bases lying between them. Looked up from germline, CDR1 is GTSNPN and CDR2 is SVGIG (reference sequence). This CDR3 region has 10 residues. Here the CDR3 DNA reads TGTGCCTGCGGGAGTCAGCCCCAGCATTTT. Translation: CACGSQPQHF.

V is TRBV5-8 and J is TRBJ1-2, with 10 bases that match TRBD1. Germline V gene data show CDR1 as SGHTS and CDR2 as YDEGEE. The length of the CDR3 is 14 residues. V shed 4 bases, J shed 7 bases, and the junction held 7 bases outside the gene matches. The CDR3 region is CASSATGGDSGYTF. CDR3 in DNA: TGTGCCAGCAGCGCGACAGGGGGCGATAGTGGCTACACCTTC.

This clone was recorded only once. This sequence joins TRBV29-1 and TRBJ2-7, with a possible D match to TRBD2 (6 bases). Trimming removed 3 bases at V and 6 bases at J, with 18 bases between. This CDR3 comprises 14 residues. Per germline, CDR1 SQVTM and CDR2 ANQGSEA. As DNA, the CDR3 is TGCAGCGTTGAGGCCGGGACTGCTTTCTCCGAGCAGTACTTC. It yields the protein CSVEAGTAFSEQYF.